This entry lists 2 T cell receptor beta chains sequenced from one sample in a study of blood T cell repertoires in COVID-19 (TCRdb year 2020). Libraries were made using the immunoSEQ multiplex PCR assay. TCRdb re-hosts the immuneACCESS table, in-frame sequences only. Its copies lack some clones; in the studies checked, an unresolved V gene accounts for under half of them, and the cause for the rest is not known. The sample records about 100,000 clones, 90% of which are singletons. About 1.6% of the sample goes to the ten largest clones. The sample comprised peripheral blood. These TCRs come from a human donor with active COVID-19. The donor label of this sample is uncertain.

This chain links TRBV7-2 with TRBJ1-2, with 10 bases matching TRBD1. The CDR3 covers 14 residues. Trimming at V came to 1 base and at J to 10 bases, leaving 6 bases not matched to a gene. Germline CDR1 is SGHTA and CDR2 is FQGNSA. The CDR3 DNA reads as TGTGCCAGCAGCTTAGAGGAGACAGGGGGCCCCTACACCTTC. Its protein product is CASSLEETGGPYTF.

The rearrangement uses TRBV10-3 and TRBJ2-7, with D possibly matching TRBD2 (5 bases). Trimming cost V 10 bases and J 1 base, with 8 bases left between them. In germline, CDR1 is ENHRY, CDR2 SYGVKD. CDR3 length: 11 residues. The CDR3 sequence is CATRRSYEQYF. The CDR3 coding sequence is TGTGCCACGCGGAGGTCCTACGAGCAGTACTTC.